This T cell receptor beta chain was identified during a study of T-cell reconstitution after alpha-beta-depleted transplantation in children. This clonotype has more than one count but fewer than ten. Germline assignment: CDR1 DFQATT and CDR2 SNEGSKA (reference sequence). V shed 6 bases, J shed 6 bases, and the junction held 13 bases outside the gene matches. The CDR3 totals 14 residues. TCRbeta library construction was performed incorporating unique molecular identifiers. TCRdb used MiXCR to reprocess the PCR reads, holding one entry per CDR3 protein. Of some 590,000 distinct CDR3 sequences listed, roughly 10% are singletons.

This sequence was found in a human donor who donated a stem cell graft to a child with acute myeloid leukemia. Sequenced material: PBMCs from the stem cell graft donor, taken from the stem cell graft. The chain employs TRBV20-1 and TRBJ1-1; TRBD1 aligns across 7 bases. CDR3 sequence reads: CSAPRPGGSAEAFF. The CDR3 DNA sequence: TGCAGTGCCCCCCGGCCAGGGGGGTCAGCTGAAGCTTTCTTT.